The sequence of this T cell receptor beta chain was determined in a study of cytomegalovirus exposure and HLA in healthy donors. V trimming: 4 bases; J trimming: 8 bases; junction bases outside the gene matches: 5. CDR3 size: 13 residues. CDR1 and CDR2 (germline): SGHRS, YFSETQ. PCR involved 60 Vbeta and 13 Jbeta primers. Sequenced by immunoSEQ multiplex PCR; TCRdb stores in-frame clones only, minus some. Among 150,000 to 200,000 clones listed, over 60% were seen once. The sample consisted of PBMCs. This rearrangement joins TRBV5-1 to TRBJ1-5, with 8 bases that match TRBD1. This receptor was obtained from a woman in her twenties or thirties in good health and CMV-seronegative. The CDR3 DNA is TGCGCCAGCAGCCCAGGGGGCAGTGAGCCCCAGCATTTT. Translated, it gives CASSPGGSEPQHF.